This entry lists 14 T cell receptor beta chains sequenced from one sample in a study of siplizumab effects on memory and regulatory T cells. Clones were sequenced by immunoSEQ multiplex PCR, and TCRdb holds only the in-frame ones, with some missing. The sample has more than 85,000 clones, around 90% seen once. The sequenced sample consisted of Tregs sorted from blood. The origin of the receptors is a human donor in good health.

This clone came up many times. The J gene is TRBJ2-7, the V gene TRBV25-1; weak D call: TRBD1 (6 bases). V lost 5 bases, J lost 4 bases, and 9 bases lay in between. The germline V gene encodes CDR1 MGHDK and CDR2 SYGVNS. The CDR3 is 12 amino acids. CDR3 amino acids: CASSPGVYEQYF. CDR3 DNA: TGTGCCAGCAGTCCAGGGGTGTACGAGCAGTACTTC.

The chain recombines TRBV7-3 with TRBJ2-5, with TRBD2 identical over 10 bases. Looked up from germline, CDR1 is SGHTA and CDR2 is FQGTGA. With V trimmed by 4 bases and J by 4 bases, 0 bases remained unmatched. This CDR3 contains 13 residues. The CDR3 sequence is CASSSSGRETQYF. The CDR3 nucleotides read TGTGCCAGCAGCTCTAGCGGGAGAGAGACCCAGTACTTC.

J is TRBJ1-1 and V is TRBV11-3, with D possibly being TRBD1 (6 bases). The V and J ends lost 0 bases and 0 bases respectively, with 14 bases between them. The CDR3 covers 17 residues. Germline assignment: CDR1 SGHNT and CDR2 YENEEA. The CDR3, as DNA: TGTGCCAGCAGCTTAGAGAAATCGGGGGGCATGAACACTGAAGCTTTCTTT. Amino acid sequence: CASSLEKSGGMNTEAFF.

This chain connects TRBV5-4 to TRBJ2-2; no reliable D call. Per germline, CDR1 SGHNT and CDR2 YYREEE (reference sequence). The CDR3 length is 17 residues. Trimming removed 0 bases from V and 5 bases from J, with 17 bases in between. DNA of the CDR3: TGTGCCAGCAGCTTGGCGCCGGACGTGCGTAGGACCGGGGAGCTGTTTTTT. Encoded protein: CASSLAPDVRRTGELFF. Supplemented by reference TRBV5-4 and TRBJ2-2, the full variable domain reads ETGVTQSPTHLIKTRGQQVTLRCSSQSGHNTVSWYQQALGQGPQFIFQYYREEENGRGNFPPRFSGLQFPNYSSELNVNALELDDSALYLCASSLAPDVRRTGELFFGEGSRLTVL.

This sequence joins TRBV19 and TRBJ1-2; D is ambiguous. Germline assignment: CDR1 LNHDA and CDR2 SQIVND (reference sequence). V lost 1 base and J lost 0, with 9 bases in between. The CDR3 contains 15 residues. As DNA, the CDR3 is TGTGCCAGTAGTATAGCGGCCAGAACTAACTATGGCTACACCTTC. Translating gives CASSIAARTNYGYTF.

The genes are TRBV18 and TRBJ1-2; 7 bases agree with TRBD1. Germline V gene lookup returns CDR1 KGHSH and CDR2 LQKENI. The J segment lost 2 bases and the V segment lost 5 bases, leaving 5 bases of the junction unmatched. This CDR3 spans 14 amino acids. The CDR3 loop reads CASSSMGQNYGYTF. The CDR3, as DNA: TGTGCCAGCTCATCAATGGGACAGAACTATGGCTACACCTTC.

The chain couples TRBV7-9 to TRBJ2-1; no clear D. The V end lost 5 bases, the J end lost 4 bases, and 15 bases lay between the germline ends. CDR1 is SEHNR and CDR2 is FQNEAQ in the germline V gene (reference sequence). The CDR3 length is 15 residues. The CDR3 region is CASSMETLGYNEQFF. CDR3 sequence (DNA): TGTGCCAGCAGCATGGAAACATTGGGATACAATGAGCAGTTCTTC.

This chain links TRBV6-1 with TRBJ2-1, with D uncertain. CDR1 and CDR2 (germline): MNHNS, SASEGT. Trimming removed 3 bases at V and 1 base at J, with 16 bases between. This CDR3 has 17 amino acids. CDR3 sequence reads: CASSDARITFSYNEQFF. CDR3 in DNA: TGTGCCAGCAGTGATGCCCGGATCACGTTTTCCTACAATGAGCAGTTCTTC.

This clone has more than one count but fewer than ten. The CDR3 here is CASSLRQGQYEQYF. CDR3 coding DNA: TGCGCCAGCAGCTTGCGACAGGGTCAATACGAGCAGTACTTC. The chain employs TRBV5-1 and TRBJ2-7; 7 nucleotides agree with TRBD1. Germline CDR1 reads SGHRS; CDR2 reads YFSETQ. Unmatched junction bases numbered 5, after V lost 1 base and J lost 4 bases. This CDR3 has 14 residues.

The genes are TRBV6-6 and TRBJ2-2; D is ambiguous. CDR3 size: 14 residues. Trimming removed 6 bases from V and 7 bases from J, with 15 bases in between. The germline gives CDR1 MNHNY, CDR2 SVGAGI (reference sequence). In nucleotides, the CDR3 is TGTGCCAGCAGCCCTCCCATTGATGGCGGGGAGCTGTTTTTT. It codes for CASSPPIDGGELFF.

The rearrangement uses TRBV2 and TRBJ1-2, with D unresolved. The CDR3 covers 12 residues. Trimming took 6 bases from V and 2 from J, leaving 7 bases between them. CDR1 and CDR2 from the germline V gene are SNHLY and FYNNEI. The CDR3: CASRRSNYGYTF. CDR3 nucleotide sequence: TGTGCCAGCAGGCGCAGCAACTATGGCTACACCTTC.

This clone has a single count. This sequence joins TRBV2 and TRBJ1-1; no reliable D call. The ends were cut back, 2 bases at V and 1 base at J, with 8 bases in the middle. Per germline, CDR1 SNHLY and CDR2 FYNNEI. There are 14 residues in the CDR3. CDR3 residues: CASSESSWNTEAFF. The CDR3 coding sequence is TGTGCCAGCAGTGAAAGCAGTTGGAACACTGAAGCTTTCTTT.

V gene TRBV6-6 combines with J gene TRBJ2-3; D is unresolved. CDR1 and CDR2 from the germline V gene are MNHNY and SVGAGI (reference sequence). V dropped 7 bases and J dropped 3 bases, with 11 bases sitting between them. The CDR3 covers 13 residues. Written as DNA, the CDR3 is TGTGCCAGCAAAAAGGGTGGGACAGATACGCAGTATTTT. Translation gives CASKKGGTDTQYF.

The chain has TRBV5-4 and TRBJ1-4; D not resolved. Germline V gene lookup returns CDR1 SGHNT and CDR2 YYREEE (reference sequence). V lost 4 bases and J lost 10, with 17 bases in between. This CDR3 has 14 amino acids. This CDR3 is CASSPRSPSGKLFF. CDR3 nucleotides: TGTGCCAGCAGCCCCCGATCCCCTTCGGGAAAACTGTTTTTT.